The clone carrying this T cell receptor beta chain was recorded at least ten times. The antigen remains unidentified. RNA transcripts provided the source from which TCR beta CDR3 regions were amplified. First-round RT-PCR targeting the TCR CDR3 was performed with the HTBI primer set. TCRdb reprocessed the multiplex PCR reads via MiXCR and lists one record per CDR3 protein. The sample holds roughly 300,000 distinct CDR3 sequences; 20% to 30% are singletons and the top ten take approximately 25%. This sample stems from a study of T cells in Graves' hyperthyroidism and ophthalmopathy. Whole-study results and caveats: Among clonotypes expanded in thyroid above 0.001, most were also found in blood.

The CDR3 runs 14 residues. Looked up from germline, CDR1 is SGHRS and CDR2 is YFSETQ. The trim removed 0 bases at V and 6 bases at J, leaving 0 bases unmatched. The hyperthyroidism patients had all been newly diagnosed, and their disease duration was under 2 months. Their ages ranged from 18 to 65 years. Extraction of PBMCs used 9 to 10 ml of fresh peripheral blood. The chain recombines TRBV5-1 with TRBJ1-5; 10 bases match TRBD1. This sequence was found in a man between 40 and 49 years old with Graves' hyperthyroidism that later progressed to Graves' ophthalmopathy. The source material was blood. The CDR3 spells CASSLGDRGQPQHF. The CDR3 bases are TGCGCCAGCAGCTTGGGGGACAGGGGTCAGCCCCAGCATTTT.